Listed below are T cell receptor beta chains from one sample, sequenced in a study of Graves' ophthalmopathy and Graves' hyperthyroidism. TCRdb re-called the multiplex PCR reads through MiXCR, storing one row per CDR3 protein. This sample has hundreds of thousands of distinct CDR3 sequences, with around 40% found just once. Sequencing used peripheral blood. These receptors all stem from an adult man with Graves' ophthalmopathy. Both conserved end residues are part of each CDR3. D genes are given only for firm matches. For some rows the clone size is stated as once, few or many, or as a class when expanded; others skip it.

clone size,V gene,J gene,D gene,CDR3 DNA,CDR3 protein
NA,TRBV7-8,TRBJ1-6,NA,TGTGCCAGCAGCTCCCGGACAGTTGGCGATTCACCCCTCCACTTT,CASSSRTVGDSPLHF
NA,TRBV7-9,TRBJ2-3,NA,TGTGCCAGCAGCTTAGGGCTTCAGGGATTGGGGGATACGCAGTATTTT,CASSLGLQGLGDTQYF
many,TRBV7-2,TRBJ2-5,NA,TGTGCCAGCAGCTTAGAGGGGGCGGGGGGCTTCGAGACCCAGTACTTC,CASSLEGAGGFETQYF
NA,TRBV24-1,TRBJ1-1,TRBD1,TGTGCCTGGAGTGCCGGGACAGGGCAGAACACTGAAGCTTTCTTT,CAWSAGTGQNTEAFF
many,TRBV9,TRBJ1-6,TRBD1,TGTGCCAGCAGCGTTAGACAGGGATCGGGAGATTCACCCCTCCACTTT,CASSVRQGSGDSPLHF
few,TRBV7-9,TRBJ1-3,NA,TGTGCCAGCAGCTTTGGAGAAATCCGAGGAAACACCATATATTTT,CASSFGEIRGNTIYF
many,TRBV10-3,TRBJ2-7,NA,TGTGCCATCAGCGACCCCGGCTACGAGCAGTACTTC,CAISDPGYEQYF
NA,TRBV10-3,TRBJ1-5,NA,TGTGCCATCACGAGGGTGGGTCAGCCCCAGCATTTT,CAITRVGQPQHF
many,TRBV7-9,TRBJ1-1,NA,TGTGCCAGCAGCTCGGGGAAGTTTGAAGCTTTCTTT,CASSSGKFEAFF
NA,TRBV7-9,TRBJ2-7,NA,TGTGCCAGCAGTTACACTTTCCGGGCCTTACAGTACGAGCAGTACTTC,CASSYTFRALQYEQYF
NA,TRBV7-9,TRBJ1-2,NA,TGTGCCAGCAGTCGAGGAGGGTCTAACTATGGCTACACCTTC,CASSRGGSNYGYTF
NA,TRBV16,TRBJ1-2,TRBD1,TGTGCCAGCAGCCAATCCGGGGGACAGGGCTATGGCTACACCTTC,CASSQSGGQGYGYTF
NA,TRBV2,TRBJ2-5,NA,TGTGCCAGCAGTGAAGGGCTAGCGACCGAGACCCAGTACTTC,CASSEGLATETQYF
many,TRBV28,TRBJ2-7,NA,TGTGCCAGCTGCAGCGGTCAGCTCGGGCAGTACTTC,CASCSGQLGQYF
many,TRBV7-2,TRBJ1-4,NA,TGTGCCAGCAGCCCGCGGACACGAGAAAAACTGTTTTTT,CASSPRTREKLFF
many,TRBV12-3/TRBV12-4,TRBJ1-5,NA,TGTGCCAGCAGTTTACTGGGACCATATAGCAATCAGCCCCAGCATTTT,CASSLLGPYSNQPQHF
NA,TRBV25-1,TRBJ1-6,NA,TGTGCCAGCACTGGGCGGGGGGGCAAGTCACCCCTCCACTTT,CASTGRGGKSPLHF
few,TRBV19,TRBJ2-2,NA,TGTGCCAGTAGTAGCCTCCGGCAGGGCTCCGGGGAGCTGTTTTTT,CASSSLRQGSGELFF
many,TRBV7-3,TRBJ1-5,NA,TGTGCCAGCAGCTTTGACGCCGCGCCCCAGCATTTT,CASSFDAAPQHF
many,TRBV7-9,TRBJ2-7,TRBD1,TGTGCCAGCAGCTTCTCCGGGACAGGGGCCTACGAGCAGTACTTC,CASSFSGTGAYEQYF
few,TRBV7-9,TRBJ2-2,NA,TGTGCCAGCAGCCCCTCCCAGTGGGCCGGGGAGCTGTTTTTT,CASSPSQWAGELFF
NA,TRBV11-2,TRBJ2-7,NA,TGTGCCAGCAGCTCGATTCGAGACGCCTCCTACGAGCAGTACTTC,CASSSIRDASYEQYF